Included here is one T cell receptor beta chain sequence, with context. Antigen specificity is unknown. The data stem from a study of CD8+ T cells in alopecia areata. Germline assignment: CDR1 SGHRS and CDR2 YFSETQ. The CDR3 has 16 amino acids. Trimming took off 4 bases at V and 2 bases at J, with 18 bases between the two ends. Study-level points and caveats: Whereas mice showed it more clearly, TCR sharing across patients was murkier, possibly because of HLA. Affected lesional scalp, above all in alopecia totalis/universalis, was more clonal than normal scalp.

Those with alopecia areata gave lesional scalp punch biopsies and peripheral blood. PBMC-derived CD4+ and CD8+ T cells were sorted. The authors extracted RNA and reverse transcribed it into cDNA as the sequencing template. TCRdb keeps only in-frame clones here, not all; method: immunoSEQ multiplex PCR. Here the sample spans fewer than 70,000 clones, roughly two fifths being singletons. The gene calls are TRBV5-1 and TRBJ2-5; D gene ambiguous. Input material: NKG2D-low CD8+ T cells sorted from blood. The origin of this receptor is a human donor with alopecia areata. The CDR3 DNA reads TGCGCCAGCAGCGGACGCACCGAGGACGATCAAGAGACCCAGTACTTC. This sequence encodes CASSGRTEDDQETQYF.